Reported below is one T cell receptor (beta chain). Breast cancer patients provided tissue from their axillary draining lymph nodes. This entry belongs to a study of breast tumors, draining lymph nodes, adjacent tissues. V lost 7 bases and J lost 4, with 23 bases in between. The CDR3 consists of 15 residues. Germline V gene sequence: CDR1 DFQATT, CDR2 SNEGSKA (reference sequence). Using its own MiXCR run on the multiplex PCR reads, TCRdb lists one record per CDR3 protein. The sample includes about 89,000 distinct CDR3 sequences, roughly 29% of them seen just once. The sequenced sample consisted of axillary lymph node tissue. The clonotype originates from a female donor with breast cancer. Some clones in this sample may be carry-over from other donors' samples. The chain employs TRBV20-1 and TRBJ2-7; TRBD1 might be the D (5 bases). CDR3 in DNA: TGCAGTGTTAGGCGGTTTTTGGGCAGGGAATACGAGCAGTACTTC. Its translation is CSVRRFLGREYEQYF.